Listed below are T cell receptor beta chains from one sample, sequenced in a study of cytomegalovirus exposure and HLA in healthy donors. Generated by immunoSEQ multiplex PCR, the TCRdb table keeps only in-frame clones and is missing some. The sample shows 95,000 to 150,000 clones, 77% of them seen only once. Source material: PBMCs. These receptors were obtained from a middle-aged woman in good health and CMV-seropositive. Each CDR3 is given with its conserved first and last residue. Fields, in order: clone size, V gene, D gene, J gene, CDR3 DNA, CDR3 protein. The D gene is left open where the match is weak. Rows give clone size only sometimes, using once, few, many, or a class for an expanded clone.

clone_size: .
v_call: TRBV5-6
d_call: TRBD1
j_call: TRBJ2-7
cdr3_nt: TGTGCCAGCAGCTCCCCAGGGACAGCCTACGAGCAGTACTTC
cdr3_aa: CASSSPGTAYEQYF

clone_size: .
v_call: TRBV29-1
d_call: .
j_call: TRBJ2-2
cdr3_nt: TGCAGCGGAACAGATACGAACACCGGGGAGCTGTTTTTT
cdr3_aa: CSGTDTNTGELFF

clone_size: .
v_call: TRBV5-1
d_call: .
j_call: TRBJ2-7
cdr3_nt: TGCGCCAGCAGCGGGGCGGACTATCCCTACGAGCAGTACTTC
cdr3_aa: CASSGADYPYEQYF

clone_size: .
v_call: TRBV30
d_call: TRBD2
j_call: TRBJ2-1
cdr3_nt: TGTGCCTGGAGAAGGTGGGAGGGATACAATGAGCAGTTCTTC
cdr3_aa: CAWRRWEGYNEQFF

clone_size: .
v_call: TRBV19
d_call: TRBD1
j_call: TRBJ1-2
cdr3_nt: TGTGCCAGTAGCCCCCGGGACAGGGAATATATTATCTATGGCTACACCTTC
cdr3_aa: CASSPRDREYIIYGYTF

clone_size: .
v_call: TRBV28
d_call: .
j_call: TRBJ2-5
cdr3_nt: TGTGCCAGCAGTTTAGGCACTAACGAAGAGACCCAGTACTTC
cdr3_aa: CASSLGTNEETQYF

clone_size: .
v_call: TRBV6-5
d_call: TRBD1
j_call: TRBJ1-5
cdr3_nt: TGTGCCAGCAGGGGACAGGCCAAAAATCAGCCCCAGCATTTT
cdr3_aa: CASRGQAKNQPQHF

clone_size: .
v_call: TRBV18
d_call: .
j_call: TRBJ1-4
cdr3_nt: TGTGCCAGCTCACCGTGGGACAAAGTCGAAAAACTGTTTTTT
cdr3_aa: CASSPWDKVEKLFF

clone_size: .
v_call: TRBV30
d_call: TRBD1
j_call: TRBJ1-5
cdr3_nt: TGTGCCTGGAGTGTAGGGGGCCAGCCCCAGCATTTT
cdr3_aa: CAWSVGGQPQHF

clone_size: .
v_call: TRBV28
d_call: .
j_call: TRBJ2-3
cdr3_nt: TGTGCCAGCACCTGGGGTGGGGCCACAGATACGCAGTATTTT
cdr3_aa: CASTWGGATDTQYF

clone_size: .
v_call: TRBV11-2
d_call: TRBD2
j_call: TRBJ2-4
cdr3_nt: TGTGCCAGCAGCCCGGGACTAACCCAGTCCATTCAGTACTTC
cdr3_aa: CASSPGLTQSIQYF

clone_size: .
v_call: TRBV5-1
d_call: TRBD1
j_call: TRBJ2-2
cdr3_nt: TGCGCCAGCAGCTTGGGGACAGGGAAATCCGGGGAGCTGTTTTTT
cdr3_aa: CASSLGTGKSGELFF

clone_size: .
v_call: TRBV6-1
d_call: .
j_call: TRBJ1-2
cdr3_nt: TGTGCCAGCAGCCAACAGGGAACCTATGGCTACACCTTC
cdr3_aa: CASSQQGTYGYTF

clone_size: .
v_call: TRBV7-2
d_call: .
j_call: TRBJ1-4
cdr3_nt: TGTGCCAGCAGCTCCCCTTCCGAGGGAAAACTGTTTTTT
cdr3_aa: CASSSPSEGKLFF

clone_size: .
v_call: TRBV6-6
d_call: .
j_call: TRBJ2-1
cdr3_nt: TGTGCCAGCAGTTACTCGAAGATAGTTTCGTTCTTC
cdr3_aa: CASSYSKIVSFF

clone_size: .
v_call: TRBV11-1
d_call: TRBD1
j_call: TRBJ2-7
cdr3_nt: TGTGCCAGCAGCACCCCGGCGACAGGGGGCGAGCAGTACTTC
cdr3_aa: CASSTPATGGEQYF

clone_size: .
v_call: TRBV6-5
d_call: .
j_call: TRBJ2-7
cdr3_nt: TGTGCCAGCAGTTACGGTCAGGGATTGGCCTACGAGCAGTACTTC
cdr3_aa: CASSYGQGLAYEQYF

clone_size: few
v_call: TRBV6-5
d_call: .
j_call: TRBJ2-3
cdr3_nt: TGTGCCAGCAGTTACACAGGTCAGGATGCGCAGTATTTT
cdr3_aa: CASSYTGQDAQYF